This entry describes one T cell receptor (beta chain). This sample is part of a study of shared clonotypes between healthy human individuals. The germline V gene encodes CDR1 SGHAT and CDR2 FQNNGV. This CDR3 contains 13 residues. V shed 1 base and J 6 bases; nucleotides not matched to a gene: 3. Sequencing was performed with immunoSEQ multiplex PCR; in TCRdb, only in-frame clones are kept and a portion is missing. The table includes 2,500,000 or so clones, under 95% detected once. The clonotype comes from a man between 18 and 35 years old in good health. Some clones in this sample may be carry-over from other donors' samples. This sequence joins TRBV11-2 and TRBJ2-7; 7 bases align to TRBD1. The sample consisted of naive CD4+ T cells from PBMCs. The subset denotes: CD45RA+ positively selected. The CDR3 loop is CASSLAGTVEQYF. CDR3 sequence (DNA): TGTGCCAGCAGCTTAGCCGGGACAGTCGAGCAGTACTTC.